A single sample is the source of the 25 T cell receptor beta chains below, sequenced in a study of early T cells in non-severe SARS-CoV-2 infection. One entry per CDR3 protein results from TCRdb running MiXCR on the 5' RACE reads. The sample records about 100,000 distinct CDR3 sequences, more than 9.5% being singletons. The sequencing sample was made of whole blood. These receptors originate from an adult who was a healthcare worker with PCR-confirmed SARS-CoV-2 infection or an uninfected control (not recorded which).

This clonotype was picked up a small number of times. The gene calls are TRBV5-1 and TRBJ2-3; 7 bases are a match to TRBD2. CDR1 is SGHRS and CDR2 is YFSETQ in the germline V gene. J gave up 4 bases and V 0 bases, and 5 bases lay outside the gene matches. The CDR3 runs to 15 residues. This chain's CDR3 is CASSLERGVADTQYF. Here the CDR3 DNA reads TGCGCCAGCAGCTTGGAACGGGGGGTGGCAGATACGCAGTATTTT.

Details on this clonotype: A much more abundant neighbour one base away suggests this may be a read error. The V gene is TRBV10-2, the J gene TRBJ1-2; a possible D gene is TRBD1 (5 bases). Germline lookup yields CDR1 WSHSY and CDR2 SAAADI. The CDR3 has 13 residues. The CDR3 coding sequence is TGCACCAGCAAAGGGACGGATAACTATGGCTACACCTTC. Its translation: CTSKGTDNYGYTF.

At least ten counts were recorded for this clonotype. This sequence joins TRBV11-2 and TRBJ2-3; 13 bases agree with TRBD2. J gave up 6 bases and V 5 bases, and 5 bases lay outside the gene matches. This CDR3 has 15 amino acids. Germline lookup yields CDR1 SGHAT and CDR2 FQNNGV. Here the CDR3 reads CASSPELAGGDTQYF. CDR3 sequence (DNA): TGTGCCAGCAGCCCGGAACTAGCGGGAGGGGATACGCAGTATTTT. Filled out from reference TRBV11-2 and TRBJ2-3, the complete variable domain reads EAGVAQSPRYKIIEKRQSVAFWCNPISGHATLYWYQQILGQGPKLLIQFQNNGVVDDSQLPKDRFSAERLKGVDSTLKIQPAKLEDSAVYLCASSPELAGGDTQYFGPGTRLTVL.

Ten or more counts support this clonotype. The V gene is TRBV12-3 or TRBV12-4, the J gene TRBJ2-3; TRBD2 matches at 8 bases. J was trimmed by 3 bases and V by 3 bases; bases with no gene match: 8. The CDR3 consists of 16 residues. The CDR3 DNA sequence: TGTGCCAGCAGTTTCAACTCGGGAGGGGGAACAGATACGCAGTATTTT. It specifies CASSFNSGGGTDTQYF.

The chain carries TRBV20-1 and TRBJ2-4; 12 nucleotides agree with TRBD2. V was pared by 0 bases and J by 2 bases, with 14 bases of the junction left unmatched. Germline V gives CDR1 DFQATT, CDR2 SNEGSKA (reference sequence). The CDR3 sequence is 20 residues long. CDR3: CSARDPASGRGVLSKNIQYF. CDR3 nucleotide sequence: TGCAGTGCTAGAGATCCTGCTAGCGGGAGGGGAGTTCTATCCAAAAACATTCAGTACTTC.

This clonotype was picked up many times. The genes are TRBV18 and TRBJ2-1, with 10 positions matching TRBD1. CDR1 is KGHSH and CDR2 is LQKENI in the germline V gene. This CDR3 contains 16 residues. J lost 3 bases, V lost 2 bases, and 4 bases had no gene match. The CDR3 reads CASSPRQGAIYNEQFF. CDR3 in DNA: TGTGCCAGCTCACCAAGACAGGGGGCTATCTACAATGAGCAGTTCTTC.

The rearrangement links TRBV20-1 to TRBJ2-1; the D is unclear. The CDR3 is made up of 13 amino acids. The germline CDR1 and CDR2 sequences are DFQATT and SNEGSKA (reference sequence). V dropped 6 bases and J dropped 6 bases, with 15 bases sitting between them. Here the CDR3 reads CSATGRSVNEQFF. As DNA, the CDR3 is TGCAGTGCCACTGGGCGTTCGGTCAATGAGCAGTTCTTC.

At least ten counts were recorded for this clonotype. The chain is built from TRBV12-3 or TRBV12-4 and TRBJ2-7; 14 bases align to TRBD2. This CDR3 spans 17 amino acids. Losses at the gene ends were 5 bases for V and 2 bases for J; bases not matched to a gene: 8. The chain's CDR3 is CASSPGLAGVFTYEQYF. The CDR3 DNA follows: TGTGCCAGCAGTCCGGGACTAGCGGGAGTCTTCACCTACGAGCAGTACTTC.

This clonotype occurred a few times. The rearrangement uses TRBV12-3 or TRBV12-4 and TRBJ2-4; D is perhaps TRBD1 (6 bases). Deletions cut 5 bases from V and 1 base from J, with 15 bases between. The CDR3 runs to 16 residues. The CDR3 DNA sequence: TGTGCCAGCAGTACTCCAGGGGAGTTGGCCAAAAACATTCAGTACTTC. Protein: CASSTPGELAKNIQYF.

The sample holds a few counts of this clonotype. The chain is built from TRBV3-1 and TRBJ2-7; D possibly matches TRBD1 or TRBD2 (5 bases each). The germline gives CDR1 LGHDT, CDR2 YNNKEL (reference sequence). This CDR3 region has 14 residues. V lost 4 bases to trimming and J lost 3 bases, with 13 bases between them. The CDR3 DNA reads TGTGCCAGCAGCCCTGGGACCGTTGACTACGAGCAGTACTTC. This translates into CASSPGTVDYEQYF.

This clonotype was counted many times. The rearrangement joins TRBV28 to TRBJ2-1; 7 bases line up with TRBD2. Trimming at V came to 7 bases and at J to 2 bases, leaving 8 bases not matched to a gene. Germline-derived CDR1 and CDR2 are MDHEN and SYDVKM. The CDR3 is 15 amino acids. The DNA for the CDR3 is TGTGCCAGCATTTCGGGGACTACCACCTACAATGAGCAGTTCTTC. It is translated as CASISGTTTYNEQFF.

This clonotype was observed many times. The V gene is TRBV20-1, the J gene TRBJ2-1, with 12 nucleotides matching TRBD2. V lost 6 bases to trimming and J lost 6 bases; unmatched junction nucleotides: 12. Germline V CDR1 and CDR2: DFQATT, SNEGSKA (reference sequence). The CDR3 consists of 16 residues. This CDR3 reads CSALLETSGSRNEQFF. DNA of the CDR3: TGCAGTGCCCTATTGGAGACTAGCGGGAGTCGCAATGAGCAGTTCTTC.

The rearrangement links TRBV12-3 or TRBV12-4 to TRBJ2-6, with D unclear. This CDR3 is 16 amino acids long. V lost 6 bases to trimming and J lost 1 base, with 13 bases between them. CDR3: CASSPNVPSGANVLTF. CDR3 DNA sequence: TGTGCCAGCAGCCCTAACGTGCCTTCTGGGGCCAACGTCCTGACTTTC.

This clonotype was counted only a few times. For the CDR3, the DNA is TGTGCCAGCAGCCCACATGCAGAAGAGACCCAGTACTTC. Its translation is CASSPHAEETQYF. The chain couples TRBV6-6 to TRBJ2-5; no clear D gene. The V gene lost 6 bases and the J gene lost 3 bases, with 11 bases spanning the gap. The germline V gene encodes CDR1 MNHNY and CDR2 SVGAGI (reference sequence). The CDR3 is made up of 13 amino acids.

The chain links TRBV11-2 to TRBJ2-2; D is ambiguous. The V end was cut by 4 bases, the J end by 6 bases, with 15 bases between. Germline CDR1 SGHAT, CDR2 FQNNGV. CDR3 size: 15 residues. The DNA for the CDR3 is TGTGCCAGCAGCTCCCGATTAACCCCCCCCGGGGAGCTGTTTTTT. This sequence encodes CASSSRLTPPGELFF.

This clonotype appeared once. This chain uses TRBV6-5 with TRBJ2-7; a weak D match, TRBD2 (6 bases). The CDR3 spans 12 residues. The germline gives CDR1 MNHEY, CDR2 SVGAGI. The V and J ends lost 6 bases and 6 bases respectively, with 12 bases between them. CDR3 in amino acids: CASSHGGVEQYF. CDR3 bases: TGTGCCAGCAGCCACGGAGGGGTCGAGCAGTACTTC.

In this sample, this clonotype turned up many times. The chain employs TRBV18 and TRBJ2-1, with 7 bases aligning to TRBD1. The length of the CDR3 is 14 residues. After removal of 4 bases from V and 9 bases from J, the junction contained 9 bases not matched to a gene. CDR1 and CDR2 (germline): KGHSH, LQKENI. The CDR3 coding sequence is TGTGCCAGCTCACAAAAGCAACAGGGGATTGAGCAGTTCTTC. Protein product: CASSQKQQGIEQFF.

In this sample, this clonotype turned up many times. The V and J genes are TRBV4-1 and TRBJ1-3; D is ambiguous. The V end lost 0 bases, the J end lost 0 bases, and 12 bases lay between the germline ends. The CDR3 spans 17 residues. The germline CDR1 and CDR2 sequences are MGHRA and YSYEKL. The chain's CDR3 is CASSQDRRFSSGNTIYF. CDR3 in DNA: TGCGCCAGCAGCCAAGATAGGAGATTTTCCTCTGGAAACACCATATATTTT.

This clonotype appeared many times. V is TRBV6-2 or TRBV6-3 and J is TRBJ1-6; D might be TRBD1 (5 bases). The V end was cut by 5 bases, the J end by 7 bases, with 18 bases between. CDR1 is MNHEY and CDR2 is SVGEGT in the germline V gene. The CDR3 is 16 residues long. The CDR3 bases are TGTGCCAGCAGTCGTCGATTGACAGAGTTAAATTCACCCCTCCACTTT. Its protein product is CASSRRLTELNSPLHF.

At least ten counts were recorded for this clonotype. The V gene is TRBV5-1, the J gene TRBJ2-7, with a tentative D call TRBD2 (6 bases). V was clipped by 0 bases and J by 5 bases, with 12 bases between them. Germline V gene data show CDR1 as SGHRS and CDR2 as YFSETQ. The CDR3 is 14 residues long. The CDR3 DNA reads as TGCGCCAGCAGCTTGGCGAGGAGGGGAAACGAGCAGTACTTC. Its translation is CASSLARRGNEQYF.

This clonotype was counted between two and nine times. One end of the junction fails to match germline, which may point to a read error. This sequence joins TRBV4-3 and TRBJ2-2; perhaps TRBD2 as D (6 bases). Germline assignment: CDR1 LGHNA and CDR2 YSLEER. This CDR3 spans 19 amino acids. In DNA form, the CDR3 reads TGCGCCAGCAACCAAGCTATCGGGGGACTCCACCACAACACCGGGGAGCTGTTTTTT. Its protein is CASNQAIGGLHHNTGELFF.

Only a few counts were recorded for this clonotype. The J gene is TRBJ2-1, the V gene TRBV12-3 or TRBV12-4; tentatively, D is TRBD2 (6 bases). The CDR3 spans 13 residues. The V and J ends lost 4 bases and 7 bases respectively, with 11 bases between them. The CDR3 region is CASSSVGGNEQFF. CDR3 DNA sequence: TGTGCCAGCAGTTCAGTGGGAGGTAATGAGCAGTTCTTC.

This clonotype was seen ten or more times. The chain links TRBV27 to TRBJ2-1; TRBD2 matches 11 bases. Germline assignment: CDR1 MNHEY and CDR2 SMNVEV (reference sequence). Trimming took 9 bases from V and 4 from J; bases not matched to a gene: 11. The CDR3 runs to 16 residues. Here the CDR3 reads CASTYRLAGIYNEQFF. The CDR3 nucleotides are TGTGCCAGTACTTACCGACTAGCGGGGATTTACAATGAGCAGTTCTTC.

The CDR3 region is CASSSTSGNTGELFF. The CDR3 bases are TGTGCCAGCAGCTCGACTAGCGGGAACACCGGGGAGCTGTTTTTT. The chain carries TRBV7-6 and TRBJ2-2, with 9 bases identical to TRBD2. V dropped 4 bases and J dropped 1; count of bases not matched to a gene: 1. The CDR3 has 15 residues. The V gene's germline CDR1 is SGHVS and CDR2 FNYEAQ.

The V and J genes are TRBV29-1 and TRBJ1-1; D gene uncertain. V lost 3 bases and J lost 4, with 3 bases in between. CDR3 length equals 10 residues. CDR1 and CDR2 from the germline V gene are SQVTM and ANQGSEA. The CDR3 spells CSVEATEAFF. The CDR3 DNA reads as TGCAGCGTTGAGGCCACTGAAGCTTTCTTT.